These T cell receptor beta chains were read from a single sample in a study of cytomegalovirus exposure and HLA in healthy donors. TCRdb's copy holds only in-frame clones and misses some; the assay was immunoSEQ multiplex PCR. The sample lists 100,000 to 150,000 clones; roughly 76% were seen once. Material: PBMCs. The receptors shown here come from a woman aged 45-59 years in good health and CMV-seronegative. The conserved cysteine and the conserved F or W are not part of the CDR3 here. The order of the fields is J gene, V gene, CDR3 length, D gene, CDR3 protein. The D gene is left open where the match is weak.

j_gene: TRBJ2-1; v_gene: TRBV7-3; len: 13; d_gene: NA; CDR3aa: ASSPGGPSYNEQF
j_gene: TRBJ1-1; v_gene: TRBV7-9; len: 11; d_gene: NA; CDR3aa: ASSITQGTEAF
j_gene: TRBJ2-5; v_gene: TRBV7-8; len: 15; d_gene: TRBD2; CDR3aa: ASSRTLAGGPKETQY
j_gene: TRBJ2-7; v_gene: TRBV5-4; len: 14; d_gene: TRBD2; CDR3aa: ASSRTPGLAGYEQY
j_gene: TRBJ2-7; v_gene: TRBV7-9; len: 15; d_gene: TRBD1; CDR3aa: SSSLGLEGQGSYEQY
j_gene: TRBJ2-3; v_gene: TRBV7-3; len: 13; d_gene: NA; CDR3aa: ASSLGATSTDTQY
j_gene: TRBJ1-1; v_gene: TRBV5-5; len: 12; d_gene: TRBD1; CDR3aa: ASRLDRGRTEAF
j_gene: TRBJ1-1; v_gene: TRBV6-5; len: 10; d_gene: NA; CDR3aa: ASNAGESGAF
j_gene: TRBJ1-2; v_gene: TRBV6-1; len: 11; d_gene: NA; CDR3aa: ASSGREVSGYT
j_gene: TRBJ2-1; v_gene: TRBV19; len: 12; d_gene: TRBD2; CDR3aa: ASSRTSGYNEQF
j_gene: TRBJ1-1; v_gene: TRBV4-1; len: 13; d_gene: TRBD1; CDR3aa: ASSLTDRGWTEAF
j_gene: TRBJ2-2; v_gene: TRBV4-2; len: 15; d_gene: TRBD2; CDR3aa: ASSHQREGRGTGELF
j_gene: TRBJ1-1; v_gene: TRBV30; len: 12; d_gene: NA; CDR3aa: ACNPGGLYAEAF
j_gene: TRBJ1-1; v_gene: TRBV11-2; len: 12; d_gene: TRBD1; CDR3aa: ASSFGDRGLVAF
j_gene: TRBJ2-1; v_gene: TRBV7-3; len: 13; d_gene: NA; CDR3aa: ASSLTRAVYNEQF
j_gene: TRBJ2-1; v_gene: TRBV4-2; len: 11; d_gene: TRBD2; CDR3aa: ASSQESGTSEF
j_gene: TRBJ1-1; v_gene: TRBV30; len: 11; d_gene: TRBD1; CDR3aa: AWSPGQGLGAF
j_gene: TRBJ2-1; v_gene: TRBV11-3; len: 15; d_gene: TRBD2; CDR3aa: ASSPNSGRSSYNEQF
j_gene: TRBJ2-6; v_gene: TRBV29-1; len: 13; d_gene: NA; CDR3aa: SVEIGVSGANVLT
j_gene: TRBJ2-7; v_gene: TRBV30; len: 12; d_gene: TRBD2; CDR3aa: AWSGSGGFYEQY
j_gene: TRBJ1-1; v_gene: TRBV7-9; len: 13; d_gene: NA; CDR3aa: ASSSRGQLNTEAF
j_gene: TRBJ1-5; v_gene: TRBV7-9; len: 13; d_gene: NA; CDR3aa: SSSLEGARNQPQH
j_gene: TRBJ2-1; v_gene: TRBV6-5; len: 13; d_gene: NA; CDR3aa: ASTSFIAPDNEQF
j_gene: TRBJ1-1; v_gene: TRBV4-3; len: 13; d_gene: TRBD1; CDR3aa: ASSQEGQGRTEAF
j_gene: TRBJ1-1; v_gene: TRBV5-6; len: 13; d_gene: NA; CDR3aa: ASSLLWAGNTEAF
j_gene: TRBJ2-1; v_gene: TRBV5-6; len: 15; d_gene: TRBD2; CDR3aa: ASSPTQGLAGGWEQF
j_gene: TRBJ2-7; v_gene: TRBV21-1; len: 13; d_gene: NA; CDR3aa: ASSKATSSWYEQY
j_gene: TRBJ2-7; v_gene: TRBV5-6; len: 13; d_gene: TRBD1; CDR3aa: ASSLGGTGGNEQY
j_gene: TRBJ1-4; v_gene: TRBV28; len: 10; d_gene: NA; CDR3aa: ASSLKGLELF
j_gene: TRBJ2-5; v_gene: TRBV27; len: 14; d_gene: TRBD2; CDR3aa: ASSPLAGVYQETQY
j_gene: TRBJ1-2; v_gene: TRBV19; len: 14; d_gene: NA; CDR3aa: ASTLDRDSNIYGYT
j_gene: TRBJ2-7; v_gene: TRBV7-2; len: 10; d_gene: NA; CDR3aa: ASSPVDYEQY
j_gene: TRBJ2-1; v_gene: TRBV19; len: 13; d_gene: NA; CDR3aa: ASTLRGFGRYEQF
j_gene: TRBJ2-7; v_gene: TRBV7-3; len: 13; d_gene: NA; CDR3aa: ASSLGFVSSHEQY
j_gene: TRBJ1-4; v_gene: TRBV7-9; len: 12; d_gene: TRBD1; CDR3aa: ASSYRDRGEKLF
j_gene: TRBJ2-3; v_gene: TRBV11-3; len: 12; d_gene: NA; CDR3aa: ASSLGRASDTQY
j_gene: TRBJ1-5; v_gene: TRBV9; len: 11; d_gene: NA; CDR3aa: ASSVGPNQPQH
j_gene: TRBJ2-5; v_gene: TRBV7-9; len: 12; d_gene: TRBD2; CDR3aa: ASSFGLAEETQY
j_gene: TRBJ2-7; v_gene: TRBV7-8; len: 12; d_gene: NA; CDR3aa: ASSSDLSSYEQY
j_gene: TRBJ1-6; v_gene: TRBV6-1; len: 13; d_gene: TRBD1; CDR3aa: ASSVIRTGSSPLH
j_gene: TRBJ1-2; v_gene: TRBV28; len: 11; d_gene: NA; CDR3aa: ASSPIFPGGYT
j_gene: TRBJ1-3; v_gene: TRBV28; len: 11; d_gene: NA; CDR3aa: ASSPLSGNTIY